These 11 T cell receptor beta chains came from one sample sequenced in a study of blood T cell repertoires in COVID-19. Assay used: immunoSEQ multiplex PCR; TCRdb lists only in-frame clones, some missing. The table lists more than 300,000 clones, approximately 90% of them singletons. The sample was PBMCs or T cells enriched from blood (not recorded which). Receptors were obtained from a woman aged 40-49 years who had been exposed to COVID-19.

The V call is TRBV24-1, the J call TRBJ1-1, with TRBD1 matching over 7 bases. The CDR3 length is 13 residues. Germline trimming cut 10 bases from V and 10 bases from J; bases unmatched to any gene: 14. In germline, CDR1 is KGHDR, CDR2 SFDVKD. The CDR3 loop reads CATSSGLQGRAFF. The CDR3 DNA sequence: TGTGCCACGAGCAGTGGGCTACAGGGGCGAGCTTTCTTT.

The rearrangement joins TRBV3-1 (or the pseudogene TRBV3-2) to TRBJ1-2, with TRBD1 as a possible D gene (6 bases). The germline V gene encodes CDR1 LGHDT and CDR2 YNNKEL (reference sequence). V gave up 1 base and J gave up 3 bases, with 15 bases separating them. The CDR3 is made up of 16 amino acids. For the CDR3, the DNA is TGTGCCAGCAGCCAAGGCCCGCTACAGGGCGACTATGGCTACACCTTC. As protein: CASSQGPLQGDYGYTF.

The V gene is TRBV29-1, the J gene TRBJ1-2, with 8 bases aligning to TRBD1. The CDR3 is 12 residues long. J was trimmed by 8 bases and V by 7 bases; bases with no gene match: 9. CDR1 and CDR2 from the germline V gene are SQVTM and ANQGSEA. The CDR3, as DNA: TGCAGCGGGGGACAGGCTGCGGAAGGCTACACCTTC. Its translation is CSGGQAAEGYTF.

The genes are TRBV11-2 and TRBJ1-4; D is undetermined. The CDR3 loop spans 17 amino acids. The germline V gene has CDR1 SGHAT and CDR2 FQNNGV. Trimming stripped 5 bases from V and 4 bases from J, with 20 bases between. The CDR3 spells CASSRSPLYEGNEKLFF. The CDR3 DNA sequence: TGTGCCAGCAGCCGTTCGCCTCTCTATGAGGGTAATGAAAAACTGTTTTTT.

The rearrangement joins TRBV30 to TRBJ2-1; TRBD2 might be the D (7 bases). Germline V gene data show CDR1 as GTSNPN and CDR2 as SVGIG (reference sequence). Trimming left V 7 bases short and J 12 bases short, with 22 bases between. This CDR3 comprises 13 residues. The CDR3 protein is CASVHGGLQGQFF. DNA for the CDR3: TGTGCCTCCGTTCACGGGGGGCTGCAAGGGCAGTTCTTC.

The chain carries TRBV18 and TRBJ2-1, with 13 bases matching TRBD2. J gave up 5 bases and V 4 bases, and 5 bases lay outside the gene matches. Germline loops: CDR1 KGHSH, CDR2 LQKENI. The CDR3 is 16 residues long. CDR3 sequence: CASSRTSGSPHNEQFF. The CDR3 DNA reads as TGTGCCAGCTCACGGACTAGCGGGAGTCCCCACAATGAGCAGTTCTTC.

The chain employs TRBV15 and TRBJ1-5; tentative D call: TRBD1 (5 bases). The germline V and J ends were trimmed by 6 bases and 5 bases, with 8 bases remaining between them. The germline CDR1 and CDR2 sequences are LNHNV and YYDKDF (reference sequence). The CDR3 is made up of 12 amino acids. CDR3 in amino acids: CATSTGYQPQHF. In DNA form, the CDR3 reads TGTGCCACCAGTACAGGATATCAGCCCCAGCATTTT.

CDR3 sequence: CASSAYAGRGDTQYF. CDR3 nucleotides: TGCGCCAGCAGTGCTTACGCAGGGAGGGGAGATACGCAGTATTTT. The chain links TRBV10-2 to TRBJ2-3, with 7 nucleotides matching TRBD2. J lost 5 bases, V lost 4 bases, and 9 bases had no gene match. The length of the CDR3 is 15 residues. The germline gives CDR1 WSHSY, CDR2 SAAADI.

The chain couples TRBV19 to TRBJ2-7; D possibly corresponds to TRBD2 (6 bases). CDR3 size: 11 residues. CDR1 LNHDA and CDR2 SQIVND come from the germline V gene (reference sequence). Trimming left V 4 bases short and J 5 bases short, with 6 bases between. CDR3: CASSRGDEQYF. The CDR3 DNA reads TGTGCCAGTAGTAGGGGGGACGAGCAGTACTTC.

About this clone: Additional DNA sequences in this sample encode the identical CDR3. V usage is TRBV30 and J usage is TRBJ2-1; weak D call: TRBD2 (7 bases). The CDR3 is 15 amino acids. Trimming stripped 1 base from V and 1 base from J, with 11 bases between. CDR1 is GTSNPN, CDR2 SVGIG, per germline (reference sequence). The CDR3 nucleotides are TGTGCCTGGAGTGGGGGGGGCAGTTCCTACAATGAGCAGTTCTTC. Translating it yields CAWSGGGSSYNEQFF.

This chain uses TRBV9 with TRBJ1-1; 11 bases agree with TRBD1. This CDR3 region has 16 residues. J was trimmed by 0 bases and V by 4 bases; bases with no gene match: 5. CDR1 SGDLS and CDR2 YYNGEE come from the germline V gene. The CDR3 DNA is TGTGCCAGCAGCCCGGGACAGGGGGGAATGAACACTGAAGCTTTCTTT. As protein: CASSPGQGGMNTEAFF.